Below are 28 T cell receptor beta chains sequenced from a single sample in a study of CD8+CD57+ T cells in acquired aplastic anemia. All sequencing subjects had displayed CD8+CD57+ cell expansion on flow cytometry. Both TCR beta VDJ combination and CDR3 sequence profiling were carried out. Genomic DNA was the template for this profiling. In TCRdb, the reads were re-called with MiXCR into one record per CDR3 protein. The sample lists about 290,000 distinct CDR3 sequences, roughly 61% occurring once. Sequenced input: sorted CD4+, CD8+, or CD8+CD57+ T cells (not recorded which) from PBMCs. The receptors stem from a human donor with aplastic anemia.

The rearrangement links TRBV20-1 to TRBJ2-3; TRBD2 matches 11 bases. Germline V gene data show CDR1 as DFQATT and CDR2 as SNEGSKA (reference sequence). The CDR3 has 14 amino acids. The ends lost 8 bases at V and 1 base at J; junction bases unmatched: 5. The CDR3: CSMTSGVGTDTQYF. The CDR3, as DNA: TGCAGTATGACTAGCGGGGTTGGCACAGATACGCAGTATTTT.

This rearrangement joins TRBV3-1 to TRBJ2-7, with 15 bases fitting TRBD2. This CDR3 has 17 amino acids. The germline CDR1 and CDR2 sequences are LGHDT and YNNKEL (reference sequence). The ends lost 1 base at V and 3 bases at J; junction bases unmatched: 4. CDR3 nucleotide sequence: TGTGCCAGCAGCCAAGGGGGGACTAGCGGGAGGAACTACGAGCAGTACTTC. Translation gives CASSQGGTSGRNYEQYF.

The chain couples TRBV7-6 to TRBJ1-1; TRBD1 matches 9 bases. The length of the CDR3 is 15 residues. With V trimmed by 5 bases and J by 3 bases, 7 bases remained unmatched. Germline values: CDR1 SGHVS, CDR2 FNYEAQ. In DNA form, the CDR3 reads TGTGCCAGCAGCCCCGGGACAGGGAGGCACACTGAAGCTTTCTTT. It is translated as CASSPGTGRHTEAFF.

The chain has TRBV19 and TRBJ2-7; D is unclear. This CDR3 contains 14 residues. The V gene's germline CDR1 is LNHDA and CDR2 SQIVND (reference sequence). V shed 1 base and J shed 1 base, with 8 bases lying between them. CDR3 sequence: CASSIGTASYEQYF. The CDR3, as DNA: TGTGCCAGTAGTATAGGGACCGCTTCCTACGAGCAGTACTTC.

This clonotype turned up a few times. V usage is TRBV5-8 and J usage is TRBJ2-7; 9 nucleotides match TRBD1. Per the germline V gene, CDR1 is SGHTS and CDR2 is YDEGEE. There are 14 residues in the CDR3. Trimming at V came to 7 bases and at J to 4 bases, leaving 9 bases not matched to a gene. As DNA, the CDR3 is TGTGCCAGCCGAAGGGACAGGGATTTGTACGAGCAGTACTTC. Residues: CASRRDRDLYEQYF. The variable domain in full, with the rest retrieved from reference TRBV5-8 and TRBJ2-7, is EAGVTQSPTHLIKTRGQQATLRCSPISGHTSVYWYQQALGLGLQFLLWYDEGEERNRGNFPPRFSGRQFPNYSSELNVNALELEDSALYLCASRRDRDLYEQYFGPGTRLTVT.

The V gene is TRBV7-8, the J gene TRBJ2-7; possible D gene TRBD1, 6 bases. In germline, CDR1 is SGHVS, CDR2 FQNEAQ. The CDR3 length is 15 residues. Trimming pared 1 base from V and 3 bases from J, leaving 13 bases between. The CDR3 here is CASSLDSRGHYEQYF. Written as DNA, the CDR3 is TGTGCCAGCAGCTTAGATAGCAGGGGCCACTACGAGCAGTACTTC.

This chain connects TRBV5-1 to TRBJ2-1; TRBD1 agrees at 8 bases. Per the germline V gene, CDR1 is SGHRS and CDR2 is YFSETQ. The CDR3 has 16 residues. V shed 3 bases and J 0 bases; nucleotides not matched to a gene: 5. CDR3 coding DNA: TGCGCCAGCAGCTGGAACAGGGGGAGCTCCTACAATGAGCAGTTCTTC. It yields the protein CASSWNRGSSYNEQFF.

This clonotype appeared a few times. The chain uses TRBV10-2 and TRBJ2-7; D is ambiguous. The V gene's germline CDR1 is WSHSY and CDR2 SAAADI. The CDR3 is made up of 11 amino acids. Trimming stripped 2 bases from V and 6 bases from J, with 5 bases between. Written as DNA, the CDR3 is TGCGCCAGCAGTGAGGGGATCGAGCAGTACTTC. This sequence encodes CASSEGIEQYF.

The chain uses TRBV7-2 and TRBJ1-6; 9 nucleotides align to TRBD1. The length of the CDR3 is 14 residues. Germline CDR1 and CDR2: SGHTA and FQGNSA. V lost 5 bases, J lost 11 bases, and 7 bases stayed unmatched. This chain's CDR3 is CASSQGQGMAPLHF. CDR3 nucleotide sequence: TGTGCCAGCAGCCAGGGACAGGGTATGGCACCCCTCCACTTT.

The chain recombines TRBV20-1 with TRBJ2-3; 14 nucleotides line up with TRBD2. CDR1 and CDR2 from the germline V gene are DFQATT and SNEGSKA (reference sequence). The junction had 14 bases not matched to a gene; V was cut back by 4 bases and J by 11 bases. This CDR3 spans 16 amino acids. CDR3 amino acids: CSAKGTSGRGYNEQYF. For the CDR3, the DNA is TGCAGTGCTAAAGGGACTAGCGGGAGAGGGTACAATGAGCAGTATTTT.

With regard to this clonotype: A junction end diverges from the germline sequence, so it may reflect a read error. V gene TRBV2 combines with J gene TRBJ1-1; 8 positions agree with TRBD1. The CDR3 has 13 amino acids. Germline values: CDR1 SNHLY, CDR2 FYNNEI. The CDR3 DNA sequence: TGTGCCAGCAGAGCAGACAGGGGCGCTGAAGCCTTCTTT. This sequence encodes CASRADRGAEAFF.

The chain combines TRBV14 with TRBJ2-3, with 7 bases fitting TRBD1. CDR1 and CDR2 from the germline V gene are SGHDN and FVKESK. Trimming removed 0 bases from V and 3 bases from J; junction bases left unmatched: 9. There are 17 residues in the CDR3. The CDR3 protein is CASSQDPTGVGTDTQYF. CDR3 in DNA: TGTGCCAGCAGCCAAGATCCCACAGGGGTAGGGACAGATACGCAGTATTTT.

The chain links TRBV7-3 to TRBJ2-5; 7 nucleotides align to TRBD2. Germline V CDR1 and CDR2: SGHTA, FQGTGA. The trim removed 5 bases at V and 8 bases at J, leaving 17 bases unmatched. This CDR3 contains 16 residues. The CDR3 sequence is CASSQGFAGLVGTQYF. The CDR3 coding sequence is TGTGCCAGCAGCCAAGGATTCGCCGGACTAGTAGGCACCCAGTACTTC.

This chain uses TRBV19 with TRBJ2-7; 8 bases are shared with TRBD2. The CDR3 runs to 15 residues. Germline V gives CDR1 LNHDA, CDR2 SQIVND (reference sequence). The J segment lost 4 bases and the V segment lost 6 bases, leaving 11 bases of the junction unmatched. CDR3 residues: CASSREGEGPYEQYF. CDR3 in DNA: TGTGCCAGTAGCCGGGAGGGGGAGGGCCCATACGAGCAGTACTTC.

V gene TRBV7-9 combines with J gene TRBJ2-5; possible D gene TRBD1, 6 bases. CDR3 size: 16 residues. The V and J ends lost 0 bases and 0 bases respectively, with 11 bases between them. Germline CDR1 is SEHNR and CDR2 is FQNEAQ (reference sequence). The CDR3 sequence is CASSLAQGIHQETQYF. As DNA, the CDR3 is TGTGCCAGCAGCTTAGCCCAGGGGATCCACCAAGAGACCCAGTACTTC.

The chain links TRBV10-3 to TRBJ1-1; D ambiguous. Germline values: CDR1 ENHRY, CDR2 SYGVKD. Deletions cut 8 bases from V and 2 bases from J, with 9 bases between. The CDR3 spans 12 residues. CDR3 loop: CAIRQDNTEAFF. The CDR3 coding sequence is TGTGCCATCCGCCAGGATAACACTGAAGCTTTCTTT.

The chain joins TRBV20-1 to TRBJ1-1, with D tentatively TRBD1 (6 bases). Trimming shortened V by 4 bases and J by 6 bases, and 15 bases separated the two germline ends. This CDR3 region has 13 residues. Germline lookup yields CDR1 DFQATT and CDR2 SNEGSKA (reference sequence). CDR3 residues: CSANRGRGSEAFF. The DNA for the CDR3 is TGCAGTGCTAACCGAGGCAGGGGCTCTGAAGCTTTCTTT.

This rearrangement joins TRBV7-9 to TRBJ2-3; 8 bases are shared with TRBD1. This CDR3 has 17 amino acids. Trimming at V came to 5 bases and at J to 5 bases, leaving 15 bases not matched to a gene. The V gene's germline CDR1 is SEHNR and CDR2 FQNEAQ (reference sequence). The CDR3 DNA follows: TGTGCCAGCAGCGAAAAAGCAGGGGGCTTCCCTGAAGATACGCAGTATTTT. Translated: CASSEKAGGFPEDTQYF.

The CDR3, as DNA: TGCAGCGTTGTGGAGGGGGACACCGGGGAGCTGTTTTTT. The encoded protein is CSVVEGDTGELFF. The J gene is TRBJ2-2, the V gene TRBV29-1; D may correspond to TRBD1 or TRBD2 (6 bases each). V lost 4 bases, J lost 3 bases, and 9 bases lay in between. The CDR3 is 13 residues long. Germline-derived CDR1 and CDR2 are SQVTM and ANQGSEA.

The count of this clonotype is one. The chain combines TRBV7-9 with TRBJ2-7; perhaps D is TRBD1 or TRBD2 (5 bases each). Germline V lookup: CDR1 SEHNR, CDR2 FQNEAQ (reference sequence). V was pared by 5 bases and J by 2 bases, with 16 bases between. This CDR3 comprises 15 residues. CDR3 loop: CASSEPGRNTYEQYF. CDR3 nucleotide sequence: TGTGCCAGCAGCGAACCGGGACGCAATACCTACGAGCAGTACTTC.

V is TRBV19 and J is TRBJ1-6, with D uncertain. V was pared by 6 bases and J by 1 base, with 10 bases between. Germline V gene sequence: CDR1 LNHDA, CDR2 SQIVND (reference sequence). The CDR3 contains 15 residues. The CDR3 loop reads CASSRPGSYNSPLHF. The DNA for the CDR3 is TGTGCCAGTAGCCGGCCGGGGTCCTATAATTCACCCCTCCACTTT. Full variable domain (remainder filled in from reference TRBV19 and TRBJ1-6): DGGITQSPKYLFRKEGQNVTLSCEQNLNHDAMYWYRQDPGQGLRLIYYSQIVNDFQKGDIAEGYSVSREKKESFPLTVTSAQKNPTAFYLCASSRPGSYNSPLHFGNGTRLTVT.

As DNA, the CDR3 is TGTGCCAGCAGCTTAATTCGCGAGGGAGAGACCCAGTACTTC. Translating gives CASSLIREGETQYF. V usage is TRBV7-8 and J usage is TRBJ2-5, with D possibly TRBD2 on 5 matching bases. This CDR3 region has 14 residues. Germline-derived CDR1 and CDR2 are SGHVS and FQNEAQ. The V end was cut by 2 bases, the J end by 4 bases, with 11 bases between. Supplemented by reference TRBV7-8 and TRBJ2-5, the full variable domain reads GAGVSQSPRYKVAKRGQDVALRCDPISGHVSLFWYQQALGQGPEFLTYFQNEAQLDKSGLPSDRFFAERPEGSVSTLKIQRTQQEDSAVYLCASSLIREGETQYFGPGTRLLVL.

This chain uses TRBV29-1 with TRBJ2-7, with TRBD1 matching over 8 bases. Germline-derived CDR1 and CDR2 are SQVTM and ANQGSEA. V lost 1 base and J lost 1; bases outside the gene matches: 6. This CDR3 spans 15 amino acids. The CDR3 sequence is CSVEVLQGASYEQYF. In DNA form, the CDR3 reads TGCAGCGTTGAAGTCTTGCAGGGGGCGTCCTACGAGCAGTACTTC.

The chain joins TRBV7-2 to TRBJ1-6; maybe TRBD1 (5 bases). Trimming left V 3 bases short and J 7 bases short, with 10 bases between. The CDR3 is 14 amino acids. CDR1 SGHTA and CDR2 FQGNSA come from the germline V gene. DNA for the CDR3: TGTGCCAGCAGCTTCACAGGAACCAATTCACCCCTCCACTTT. As protein: CASSFTGTNSPLHF.

This chain uses TRBV19 with TRBJ2-1; no clear D gene. V was shortened by 7 bases and J by 8 bases, with 18 bases between the two germline ends. Germline CDR1 LNHDA, CDR2 SQIVND (reference sequence). CDR3 size: 14 residues. The CDR3, as DNA: TGTGCCAGTACCCCCCCCAACAGCATCGATGAGCAGTTCTTC. Protein sequence: CASTPPNSIDEQFF.

This clonotype was seen a handful of times. The chain is built from TRBV2 and TRBJ2-7; D uncertain. V lost 4 bases, J lost 4 bases, and 8 bases lay in between. CDR3 length: 12 residues. Germline lookup yields CDR1 SNHLY and CDR2 FYNNEI. The CDR3: CASSALSYEQYF. The CDR3 DNA follows: TGTGCCAGCAGTGCTCTTTCTTACGAGCAGTACTTC.

As to this clonotype: This may be a read error, as it is one base from a much larger clone. The chain is built from TRBV5-5 and TRBJ1-6; TRBD1 might be the D (5 bases). CDR1 and CDR2 (germline): SGHKS, YYEKEE (reference sequence). The CDR3 covers 14 residues. The CDR3 nucleotides are TGTGACAGCAGCCCCGGGGGTTTTAATTCACCCCTCCACTTT. It codes for CDSSPGGFNSPLHF.

The chain couples TRBV7-6 to TRBJ2-1, with D uncertain. V was trimmed by 5 bases and J by 9 bases, leaving 11 bases between them. Germline assignment: CDR1 SGHVS and CDR2 FNYEAQ. This CDR3 region has 12 residues. The CDR3 reads CASSPVLGEQFF. Written as DNA, the CDR3 is TGTGCCAGCAGCCCTGTGTTGGGTGAGCAGTTCTTC.